This is a list of T cell receptor beta chains from one sample in a study of metastatic and nonmetastatic thyroid tumors. TCRdb used MiXCR to call clones anew from the PCR reads. The table shows 7,500 to 9,500 clones, with 35% to 45% occurring only once. Sequenced sample: tumor tissue. These receptor sequences come from a female donor with papillary thyroid cancer or a benign thyroid nodule (not recorded which). Some clones in this sample may be carry-over from other donors' samples. The CDR3 runs from the conserved cysteine through the conserved F or W.

j_call | v_call | cdr3_aa
TRBJ2-1 | TRBV10-2 | CASSAHSPSGDNEQFF
TRBJ2-7 | TRBV6-1 | CASSLAEGLKAYEQYF
TRBJ2-2 | TRBV6-5 | CASSYSGRPANTGELFF
TRBJ2-7 | TRBV2 | CASRPTSYRSYEQYF
TRBJ2-3 | TRBV28 | CASSSIGGGTDTQYF
TRBJ2-7 | TRBV6-8 | CASGSPQGIYEQYF
TRBJ2-7 | TRBV6-1 | CASILFPGADYEQYF
TRBJ2-2 | TRBV12-3/TRBV12-4 | CASRLATNTGELFF
TRBJ1-1 | TRBV19 | CASSRWNHGGAFF
TRBJ2-7 | TRBV24-1 | CATSDSGTSDPYEQYF
TRBJ2-1 | TRBV6-2/TRBV6-3 | CASSYPSGRLNEQFF
TRBJ1-2 | TRBV11-2 | CASSRLRGGLYGYTF
TRBJ1-5 | TRBV6-5 | CASSYRDRTWAPQHF
TRBJ1-6 | TRBV6-2/TRBV6-3 | CASSCGTEYHSPLHF
TRBJ2-5 | TRBV5-1 | CASSLAGQSETQYF
TRBJ2-7 | TRBV20-1 | CSARVPAGGYEQYF
TRBJ2-2 | TRBV6-1 | CASSGDRGITGELFF
TRBJ1-5 | TRBV7-8 | CASSLALRWGRHQPQHF
TRBJ1-1 | TRBV19 | CATGQRPYTEAFF
TRBJ1-2 | TRBV28 | CASSSRSPPYGYTF
TRBJ2-1 | TRBV19 | CASVSGGSYNEQFF
TRBJ1-1 | TRBV6-1 | CASSLSPQGTEAFF
TRBJ1-1 | TRBV7-2 | CASSPGTGTMTEAFF
TRBJ2-7 | TRBV11-2 | CASSYVGQGTYEQYF
TRBJ1-6 | TRBV20-1 | CSARLDRDGRLSPLHF
TRBJ2-2 | TRBV6-2/TRBV6-3 | CASSYSISGTGELFF
TRBJ1-6 | TRBV20-1 | CSANQLSSYNSPLHF
TRBJ1-5 | TRBV20-1 | CSATTGGSINQPQHF
TRBJ2-7 | TRBV30 | CAWRGGLAGANYEQYF
TRBJ2-7 | TRBV7-9 | CASSLEGGGYEQYF
TRBJ2-7 | TRBV7-2 | CASSLSRVAYEQYF
TRBJ1-6 | TRBV6-4 | CASSGQGSNSPLHF
TRBJ2-1 | TRBV6-2/TRBV6-3 | CASSSSGDNEQFF
TRBJ1-4 | TRBV19 | CASSPQGTGKINEKLFF
TRBJ2-7 | TRBV19 | CASSRPGEYEQYF
TRBJ2-6 | TRBV10-3 | CAISESQGTVKTGANVLTF
TRBJ2-3 | TRBV11-2 | CASSLVASGTDTQYF
TRBJ2-7 | TRBV27 | CASSLGGHEQYF
TRBJ2-1 | TRBV9 | CASSVSPGLAGGQEQFF
TRBJ2-7 | TRBV20-1 | CSAPDGNSYEQYF
TRBJ2-2 | TRBV7-2 | CASSYRGGTGELFF
TRBJ1-1 | TRBV25-1 | CASSGRQGMNTEAFF
TRBJ2-3 | TRBV5-1 | CSSSLVSGGTDTQYF
TRBJ2-1 | TRBV28 | CASSPSSVTSGKTYNEQFF
TRBJ2-1 | TRBV7-9 | CASSLSSGRKFF
TRBJ1-2 | TRBV4-1 | CASRMGGSGGYGYTF
TRBJ2-7 | TRBV19 | CASRHSGSPDEQYF
TRBJ2-5 | TRBV28 | CASSTVGGGETQYF
TRBJ2-1 | TRBV11-2 | CASSSRQGASGNEQFF
TRBJ2-1 | TRBV11-2 | CASSRGLPIVDNEQFF
TRBJ2-7 | TRBV20-1 | CSARGAMVRDLKRHEQYF
TRBJ2-7 | TRBV11-2 | CASSLGQVSYEQYF
TRBJ1-2 | TRBV19 | CASSISVYGYTF